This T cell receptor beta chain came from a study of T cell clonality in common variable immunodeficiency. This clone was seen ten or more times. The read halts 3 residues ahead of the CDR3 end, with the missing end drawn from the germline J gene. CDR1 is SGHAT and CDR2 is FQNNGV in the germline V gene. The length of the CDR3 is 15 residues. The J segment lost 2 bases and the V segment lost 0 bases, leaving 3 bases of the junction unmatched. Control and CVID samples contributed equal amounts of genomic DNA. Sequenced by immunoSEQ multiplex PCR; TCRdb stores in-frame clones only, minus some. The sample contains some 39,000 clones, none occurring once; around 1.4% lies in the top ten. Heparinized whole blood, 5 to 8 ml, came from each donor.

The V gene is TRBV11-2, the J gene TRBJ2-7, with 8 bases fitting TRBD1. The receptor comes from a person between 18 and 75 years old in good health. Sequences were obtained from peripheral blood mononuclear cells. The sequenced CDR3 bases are TGTGCCAGCAGCTTAGAGGCAGGGGGCACCTACGAG. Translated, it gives CASSLEAGGTYE. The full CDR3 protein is CASSLEAGGTYEQYF.